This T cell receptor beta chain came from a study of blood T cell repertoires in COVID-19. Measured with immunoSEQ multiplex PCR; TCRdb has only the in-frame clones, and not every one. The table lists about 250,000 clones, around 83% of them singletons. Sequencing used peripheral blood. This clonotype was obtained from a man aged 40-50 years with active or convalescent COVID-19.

DNA for the CDR3: TGTGCCAGCAGAGATCTTGGACAGGGTGAAGCTTTCTTT. It is translated as CASRDLGQGEAFF. The chain uses TRBV27 and TRBJ1-1, with TRBD1 identical over 8 bases. In germline, CDR1 is MNHEY, CDR2 SMNVEV (reference sequence). After removal of 6 bases from V and 7 bases from J, the junction contained 7 bases not matched to a gene. This CDR3 has 13 amino acids.